This T cell receptor (beta chain) was documented in a study of beta chain features in type 1 diabetes. CD45RO/CCR7/CD25/CD127/CD95/CD27 staining was used to isolate CD4+ naive, central memory, regulatory and stem cell-like memory cells by sorting. This clone has more than one count but fewer than ten. Its specificity is not known. As every portion of the isolated RNA was reverse transcribed, the sequencing read expressed TCRB transcripts. Repertoires were generated with immunoSEQ multiplex PCR, while TCRdb's copy carries only in-frame clones and drops some. The top ten clones hold around 1% of a sample with around 340,000 clones, 9.3% of them seen once. Study observations and caveats: TCRB CDR3 length was moderately but significantly reduced in all four CD4+ subsets of Type 1 diabetes patients. An over-representation of cells with high TCR expression could result from cDNA sequencing.

V was clipped by 0 bases and J by 4 bases, with 12 bases between them. The CDR3 spans 15 residues. Germline assignment: CDR1 MNHEY and CDR2 SVGAGI. Sequencing input: central memory CD4+ T cells from blood. This sequence joins TRBV6-5 and TRBJ1-1; the D gene is possibly TRBD1 (5 bases). This sequence originates from a man younger than 45 with type 1 diabetes. This chain's CDR3 is CASSYSRGRVTEAFF. CDR3 DNA: TGTGCCAGCAGTTACTCGAGGGGCAGGGTCACTGAAGCTTTCTTT.